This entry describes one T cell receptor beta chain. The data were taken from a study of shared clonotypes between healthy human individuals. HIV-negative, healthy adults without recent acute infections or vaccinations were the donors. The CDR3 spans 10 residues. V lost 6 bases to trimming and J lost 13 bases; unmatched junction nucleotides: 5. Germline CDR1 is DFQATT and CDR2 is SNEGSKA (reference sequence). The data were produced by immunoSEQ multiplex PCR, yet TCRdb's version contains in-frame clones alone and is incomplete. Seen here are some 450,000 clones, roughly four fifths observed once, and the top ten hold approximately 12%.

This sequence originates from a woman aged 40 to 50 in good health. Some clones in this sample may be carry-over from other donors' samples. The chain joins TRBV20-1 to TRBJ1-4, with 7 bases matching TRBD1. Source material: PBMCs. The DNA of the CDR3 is TGCAGTGCAGGGGGCAGGAGACTGTTTTTT. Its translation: CSAGGRRLFF.